This is a list of T cell receptor beta chains from one sample in a study of cytomegalovirus exposure and HLA in healthy donors. Clones were read by immunoSEQ multiplex PCR, and TCRdb kept only the in-frame ones, dropping some. The sample consists of some 96,000 clones, approximately 76% of them appearing once. Input material: PBMCs. All receptors come from a woman aged 60-70 years in good health and CMV-seropositive. CDR3s include the opening cysteine and the closing phenylalanine or tryptophan. D genes are given only for firm matches. Not all rows give a size; the values are once, few, many and, for expanded clones, a class.

D gene	V gene	J gene	clone size	CDR3 DNA	CDR3 protein
TRBD1	TRBV7-9	TRBJ1-2	-	TGTGCCAGCAGCTGGGGGACAGGGCGGTATGGCTACACCTTC	CASSWGTGRYGYTF
-	TRBV5-1	TRBJ2-6	few	TGCGCCAGCAGTCAGGGAGGCCCTGGGGCCAACGTCCTGACTTTC	CASSQGGPGANVLTF
-	TRBV5-4	TRBJ2-5	-	TGTGCCAGCAGCGGTGGGGGGGCAAGAGAGACCCAGTACTTC	CASSGGGARETQYF
-	TRBV11-2	TRBJ1-4	once	TGTGCCAGCAGCTATGGGAGATCAACTAATGAAAAACTGTTTTTT	CASSYGRSTNEKLFF
-	TRBV9	TRBJ1-1	-	TGTGCCAGCAGCGTAGCCGGGAACACTGAAGCTTTCTTT	CASSVAGNTEAFF
-	TRBV19	TRBJ2-5	-	TGTGCCAGTCGCGGGGTGACCCAGTACTTC	CASRGVTQYF
TRBD1	TRBV19	TRBJ1-4	few	TGTGCCAGTAGTGAGACAGGGTCAACTAATGAAAAACTGTTTTTT	CASSETGSTNEKLFF
-	TRBV4-1	TRBJ2-7	-	TGCGCCAGCAGCCAACAAGCAGGGCGCGAGCAGTACTTC	CASSQQAGREQYF
TRBD1	TRBV25-1	TRBJ1-2	-	TGTGCCAGCAGTGGTGGACAGGGTATCTACACCTTC	CASSGGQGIYTF
TRBD1	TRBV10-1	TRBJ2-7	-	TGCGCCAGCAGTGTGACAGGGGTAGAGCGCGAGCAGTACTTC	CASSVTGVEREQYF
-	TRBV19	TRBJ1-1	-	TGTGCCAGTAGTATGATGTCCCGGGATGAAGCTTTCTTT	CASSMMSRDEAFF
-	TRBV28	TRBJ2-7	-	TGTGCCAGCAGTTTATTCGGCGGCTTTACCTACGAGCAGTACTTC	CASSLFGGFTYEQYF
TRBD2	TRBV5-1	TRBJ2-1	-	TGCGCCAGCAGAATTGCTAGCGGGAGGAGCTCCTACAATGAGCAGTTCTTC	CASRIASGRSSYNEQFF
TRBD2	TRBV4-1	TRBJ2-3	-	TGCGCCAGCAGCCAAGATGGGGGGACTAGCGGGAGGCGGGATACGCAGTATTTT	CASSQDGGTSGRRDTQYF
TRBD2	TRBV27	TRBJ2-7	-	TGTGCCAGCAGTTTTAGCCCTAGCGGCCAGACCTACGAGCAGTACTTC	CASSFSPSGQTYEQYF
TRBD1	TRBV6-5	TRBJ2-3	-	TGTGCCAGCAGTGGACAGGGGGCTAGCACAGATACGCAGTATTTT	CASSGQGASTDTQYF
-	TRBV27	TRBJ2-7	-	TGTGCCAGCAGACTCGGAGGTGTTGACGAGCAGTACTTC	CASRLGGVDEQYF
TRBD1	TRBV10-3	TRBJ1-6	-	TGTGCCATCACGACAGGGTCTTCACCCCTCCACTTT	CAITTGSSPLHF
TRBD1	TRBV5-6	TRBJ1-4	few	TGTGCCAGCAGCCATATCCGGACAGGGAGGCGAAAACTGTTTTTT	CASSHIRTGRRKLFF
TRBD2	TRBV12-5	TRBJ2-1	few	TGTGCTAGTGGTTTGACCTTAGCGGGAGACCTCAATGAGCAGTTCTTC	CASGLTLAGDLNEQFF
TRBD2	TRBV15	TRBJ2-7	-	TGTGCCACCAGCAGGGCCCTCACTAGCGGGACCTCCTACGAGCAGTACTTC	CATSRALTSGTSYEQYF
TRBD1	TRBV6-6	TRBJ1-1	-	TGTGCCAGCAGTTGGGGGACAGGGGGAGAGACTGAAGCTTTCTTT	CASSWGTGGETEAFF
TRBD1	TRBV18	TRBJ2-1	-	TGTGCCAGCTCAACGACCCCGGGACAGCGCTACAATGAGCAGTTCTTC	CASSTTPGQRYNEQFF
TRBD2	TRBV4-1	TRBJ2-1	-	TGCGCCAGCAGCTCGGCGGGAGGGGTCGGCAATGAGCAGTTCTTC	CASSSAGGVGNEQFF